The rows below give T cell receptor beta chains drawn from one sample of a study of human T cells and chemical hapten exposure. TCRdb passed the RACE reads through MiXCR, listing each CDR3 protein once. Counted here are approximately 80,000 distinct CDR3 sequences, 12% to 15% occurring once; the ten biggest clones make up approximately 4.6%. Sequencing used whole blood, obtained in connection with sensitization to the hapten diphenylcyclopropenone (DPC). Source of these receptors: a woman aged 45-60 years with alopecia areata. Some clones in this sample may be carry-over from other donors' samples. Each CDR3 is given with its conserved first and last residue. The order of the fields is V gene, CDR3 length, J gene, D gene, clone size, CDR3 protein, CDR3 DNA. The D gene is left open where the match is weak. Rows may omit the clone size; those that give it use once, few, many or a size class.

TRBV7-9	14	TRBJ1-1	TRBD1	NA	CASRKTGLTTEAFF	TGTGCCAGCAGAAAGACAGGGTTAACCACTGAAGCTTTCTTT
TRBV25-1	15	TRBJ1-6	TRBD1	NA	CASSDPTGVYSTLHF	TGTGCCAGCAGTGACCCGACAGGGGTTTATTCAACCCTCCACTTT
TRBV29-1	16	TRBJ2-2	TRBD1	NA	CSVLRDRGTNTGELFF	TGCAGCGTTCTCCGGGACAGGGGGACGAACACCGGGGAGCTGTTTTTT
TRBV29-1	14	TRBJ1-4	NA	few	CSVGEPSTNEKLFF	TGCAGCGTTGGCGAACCCTCAACTAATGAAAAACTGTTTTTT
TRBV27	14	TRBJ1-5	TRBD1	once	CASSLDRRNQPQHF	TGTGCCAGCAGCCTGGACAGGAGAAATCAGCCCCAGCATTTT
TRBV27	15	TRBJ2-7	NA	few	CASSPRGGKLYEQYF	TGTGCCAGCAGCCCGAGGGGCGGGAAGCTCTACGAGCAGTACTTC
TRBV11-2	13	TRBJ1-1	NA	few	CASSLARGSEAFF	TGTGCCAGCAGCTTAGCCAGGGGTTCTGAAGCTTTCTTT
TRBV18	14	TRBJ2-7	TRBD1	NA	CASSWTGSSYEQYF	TGTGCCAGCTCCTGGACAGGGAGCTCCTACGAGCAGTACTTC
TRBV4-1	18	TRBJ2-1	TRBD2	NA	CASSQALTGTSISHEQFF	TGCGCCAGCAGCCAAGCCCTAACGGGGACTAGCATTAGCCATGAGCAGTTCTTC
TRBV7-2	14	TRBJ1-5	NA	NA	CASSHPGSNQPQHF	TGTGCCAGCAGTCATCCAGGGTCCAATCAGCCCCAGCATTTT
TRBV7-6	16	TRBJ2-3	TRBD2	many	CASSPQAGIRGDTQYF	TGTGCCAGCAGCCCCCAAGCGGGAATCAGAGGAGATACGCAGTATTTT
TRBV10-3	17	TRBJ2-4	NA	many	CAISESTVLGTKNIQYF	TGTGCCATCAGTGAGTCGACGGTTCTTGGTACCAAAAACATTCAGTACTTC
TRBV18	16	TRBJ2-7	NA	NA	CASSRRAAGYSYEQYF	TGTGCCAGCTCAAGAAGGGCGGCGGGCTACTCCTACGAGCAGTACTTC
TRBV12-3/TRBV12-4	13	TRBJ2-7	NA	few	CASSPSVSYEQYF	TGTGCCAGCAGTCCTAGCGTATCCTACGAGCAGTACTTC
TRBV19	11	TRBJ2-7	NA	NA	CASSEGYEQYF	TGTGCCAGTTCTGAGGGGTACGAGCAGTACTTC
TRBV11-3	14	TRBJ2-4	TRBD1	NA	CASSSGTAIDIQYF	TGTGCCAGCAGCTCCGGGACAGCGATTGACATTCAGTACTTC
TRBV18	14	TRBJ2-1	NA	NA	CASSQGSSYNEQFF	TGTGCCAGCTCCCAGGGGTCCTCCTACAATGAGCAGTTCTTC
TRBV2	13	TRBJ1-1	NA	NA	CASRNRMNTEAFF	TGTGCCAGCAGGAACAGAATGAACACTGAAGCTTTCTTT
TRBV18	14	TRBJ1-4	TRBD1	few	CASSQDRRNEKLFF	TGTGCCAGCTCACAGGACAGGCGTAATGAAAAACTGTTTTTT
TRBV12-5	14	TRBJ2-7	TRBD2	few	CATTQRESSYEQYF	TGTGCTACTACCCAGCGGGAGTCGTCCTACGAGCAGTACTTC
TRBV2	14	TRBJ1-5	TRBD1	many	CASRGTGNNQPQHF	TGTGCCAGCAGGGGGACAGGGAACAATCAGCCCCAGCATTTT
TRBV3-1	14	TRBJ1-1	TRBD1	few	CASSRLDRDTEAFF	TGTGCCAGCAGCCGCCTAGACAGGGACACTGAAGCTTTCTTT
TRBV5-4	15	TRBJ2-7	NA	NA	CASSTGPGGSYEQYF	TGTGCCAGCAGCACCGGACCTGGAGGGTCCTACGAGCAGTACTTC
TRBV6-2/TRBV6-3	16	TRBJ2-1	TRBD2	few	CASRKTSGGLYNEQFF	TGTGCCAGCAGAAAGACTAGCGGGGGACTCTACAATGAGCAGTTCTTC
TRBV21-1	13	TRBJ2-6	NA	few	CASRGSGANVLTF	TGTGCCAGCAGGGGATCTGGGGCCAACGTCCTGACTTTC
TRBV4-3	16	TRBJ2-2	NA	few	CASSQGGLLNTGELFF	TGCGCCAGCAGCCAAGGAGGACTATTGAACACCGGGGAGCTGTTTTTT
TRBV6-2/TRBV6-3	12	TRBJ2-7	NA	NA	CASSPDAYEQYF	TGTGCCAGCAGCCCGGATGCCTACGAGCAGTACTTC
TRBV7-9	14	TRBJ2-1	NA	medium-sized	CASSLGGGYNEQFF	TGTGCCAGCAGCTTAGGTGGGGGATACAATGAGCAGTTCTTC
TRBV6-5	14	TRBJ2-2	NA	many	CASSYRPGAGELFF	TGTGCCAGCAGTTACCGCCCCGGGGCCGGGGAGCTGTTTTTT
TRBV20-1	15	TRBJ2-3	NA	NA	CSATSPQRHTDTQYF	TGCAGTGCGACGTCGCCACAGCGGCACACAGATACGCAGTATTTT
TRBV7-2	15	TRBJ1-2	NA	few	CASSLPPTANYGYTF	TGTGCCAGCAGCCTCCCACCTACGGCGAACTATGGCTACACCTTC
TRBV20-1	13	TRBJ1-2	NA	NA	CSARGSESYGYTF	TGCAGTGCTAGAGGAAGCGAGTCCTATGGCTACACCTTC
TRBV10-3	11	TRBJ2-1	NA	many	CAIRLHNEQFF	TGTGCCATCAGACTCCATAATGAGCAGTTCTTC
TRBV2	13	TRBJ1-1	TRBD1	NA	CASRDRGQTEAFF	TGTGCCAGCAGGGACAGGGGGCAAACTGAAGCTTTCTTT
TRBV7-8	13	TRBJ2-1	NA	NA	CASSLSSCNEQFF	TGTGCCAGCAGCTTAAGCTCCTGCAATGAGCAGTTCTTC
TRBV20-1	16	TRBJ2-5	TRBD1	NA	CSARETTGGAPETQYF	TGCAGTGCTAGGGAGACAACAGGGGGCGCACCGGAGACCCAGTACTTC
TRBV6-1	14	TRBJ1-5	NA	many	CASSEFGSNQPQHF	TGTGCCAGCAGTGAATTCGGGAGCAATCAGCCCCAGCATTTT
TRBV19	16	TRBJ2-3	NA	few	CASSPPPAGRTDTQYF	TGTGCCAGTAGCCCGCCCCCCGCGGGAAGGACAGATACGCAGTATTTT
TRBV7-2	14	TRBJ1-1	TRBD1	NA	CASSLTGENTEAFF	TGTGCCAGCAGCTTGACAGGGGAGAACACTGAAGCTTTCTTT
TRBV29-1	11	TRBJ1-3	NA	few	CSVVEGNTIYF	TGCAGCGTTGTCGAGGGAAACACCATATATTTT